This T cell receptor beta chain was documented in a study of response to subunit inactivated influenza vaccine. From the RT-PCR reads, TCRdb called clonotypes with MiXCR, one entry per CDR3 protein. The table shows some 540,000 distinct CDR3 sequences, with under 30% occurring only once. The CDR3 extends over 11 amino acids. A few counts support this clonotype. The same sample was also used in a study of T cells expressing NK-cell markers. This second study notes: TCR beta cDNA was generated via 5'RACE template switching incorporating UMIs. Dominant NKG2C+ clonotypes were found to form about 1.0-7.5% of CD8+ T cells in over five donors. Questions lingered over whether expanded NKG2C+ T cell clones were HCMV-specific.

The sequencing here drew on CD4+ T cells sorted from PBMCs, taken roughly 12 days after vaccination. V and J are TRBV21-1 and TRBJ1-1. TRBV21-1 has pseudogene status. The source is a man aged 50 to 60 who received an inactivated influenza vaccine. The chain's CDR3 is CAVDINTEAFF. CDR3 DNA sequence: TGTGCCGTAGACATCAACACTGAAGCTTTCTTT.